This is a list of T cell receptor beta chains from one sample in a study of T cells in localized non-small cell lung cancer. The assay was immunoSEQ multiplex PCR, and TCRdb's table has in-frame clones only and misses some. The data hold 35,000 to 50,000 clones, with about 90% observed a single time. Specimen: peripheral blood, collected before any cancer treatment. These receptors were taken from a man between 40 and 75 years old with stage I lung adenocarcinoma. The CDR3 runs from the conserved cysteine through the conserved F or W. The D gene is left open where the match is weak. Clone sizes are given selectively: once, few, many, or a class where the clone is expanded.

J gene | clone size | D gene | V gene | CDR3 DNA | CDR3 protein
TRBJ2-5 | - | TRBD1 | TRBV5-1 | TGCGCCAGCAGCGTGGGACAGTTCCAAGAGACCCAGTACTTC | CASSVGQFQETQYF
TRBJ1-2 | - | - | TRBV7-8 | TGTGCCAGCAGCCCGCGGCAGGGCGTTGGCTACACCTTC | CASSPRQGVGYTF
TRBJ2-7 | - | - | TRBV12-5 | TGTGCTAGTGGTTTTCTCTACGAGCAGTACTTC | CASGFLYEQYF
TRBJ1-4 | once | - | TRBV9 | TGTGCCAGCAGCCCTACGGGGGGCAATGATGAAAAACTGTTTTTT | CASSPTGGNDEKLFF
TRBJ2-7 | - | - | TRBV28 | TGTGCCAGCAGTTTTGGCAGGGATGGGCAGTACTTC | CASSFGRDGQYF
TRBJ2-1 | - | TRBD2 | TRBV28 | TGTGCCAGCAGTGTAGCGGGAGGGCCCCACAATGAGCAGTTCTTC | CASSVAGGPHNEQFF
TRBJ2-2 | - | - | TRBV6-1 | TGTGCCAGCAGTGAGCTGGGTGGGGGGGCGGCCGGGGAGCTGTTTTTT | CASSELGGGAAGELFF
TRBJ2-3 | - | - | TRBV10-3 | TGTGGAGGCCTAGATACGCAGTATTTT | CGGLDTQYF
TRBJ2-1 | - | TRBD2 | TRBV28 | TGTGCCAGCAGTTCCGCGGGGACTAGCAACAATGAGCAGTTCTTC | CASSSAGTSNNEQFF
TRBJ2-2 | - | - | TRBV10-3 | TGTGCCACGCTTCCGGGCCAGACCGGGGAGCTGTTTTTT | CATLPGQTGELFF
TRBJ2-7 | - | TRBD1 | TRBV10-2 | TGCGCCAGCAGGGAGGGACAGGGGGCTTACGAGCAGTACTTC | CASREGQGAYEQYF
TRBJ2-5 | - | TRBD2 | TRBV7-9 | TGTGCCAGCAGGTTCGGGACTAGCGGGAGGAAAGAGACCCAGTACTTC | CASRFGTSGRKETQYF
TRBJ1-1 | - | - | TRBV6-5 | TGTGCCAGCAGTTACAGGCCGGGACGTGAAGCTTTCTTT | CASSYRPGREAFF
TRBJ2-1 | - | - | TRBV7-7 | TGTGCTAGCAGCCTGAACAGTGACAATGAGCAGTTCTTC | CASSLNSDNEQFF
TRBJ2-7 | - | - | TRBV7-3 | TGTGCCACCTCGACAAACAGTTACGGCGAGCAGTACTTC | CATSTNSYGEQYF
TRBJ2-3 | - | TRBD2 | TRBV4-3 | TGCGCCAGCAGCCAGGGACTAGCGGGAGGGGGCACAGATACGCAGTATTTT | CASSQGLAGGGTDTQYF
TRBJ2-5 | once | TRBD1 | TRBV7-9 | TGTGCCAGCAGCCGGGGACAGCAAGAGACCCAGTACTTC | CASSRGQQETQYF
TRBJ2-7 | - | TRBD1 | TRBV5-1 | TGCGCCAGCAGCTTTCTAGGGCCCCACGGGACAGGGGCCTACGAGCAGTACTTC | CASSFLGPHGTGAYEQYF
TRBJ1-1 | - | - | TRBV18 | TGTGCCAGCTCACCAACACCGGGACAAATGGGGGACACTGAAGCTTTCTTT | CASSPTPGQMGDTEAFF
TRBJ2-5 | - | - | TRBV2 | TGTGCCAGCCGTCCAGACAGTACGAAGACCCAGTACTTC | CASRPDSTKTQYF
TRBJ1-5 | - | - | TRBV18 | TGTGCCAGCTCACCAGGGGGTCGCAATCAGCCCCAGCATTTT | CASSPGGRNQPQHF
TRBJ2-5 | - | - | TRBV4-1 | TGCGCCAGCAGCCAACAGGAGCTTCGCCTCCAAGAGACCCAGTACTTC | CASSQQELRLQETQYF
TRBJ2-7 | - | - | TRBV10-3 | TGTGCCATCAAAGGAACAGGGACCGTCCGAGGCGAGCAGTACTTC | CAIKGTGTVRGEQYF
TRBJ1-5 | - | - | TRBV27 | TGTGCCAGCAGTCCCCTTCATGGGACGGGAGAAAATCAGCCCCAGCATTTT | CASSPLHGTGENQPQHF
TRBJ1-3 | - | TRBD1 | TRBV29-1 | TGCAGCGTTCAAACCAACAGGGGTAACACCATATATTTT | CSVQTNRGNTIYF
TRBJ2-2 | - | - | TRBV2 | TGTGCCAGCAGTGCAGCTACGAACACCGGGGAGCTGTTTTTT | CASSAATNTGELFF
TRBJ1-2 | - | TRBD1 | TRBV7-2 | TGTGCCAGCAGCTTAGCTGGGACAGTTGTTAACTATGGCTACACCTTC | CASSLAGTVVNYGYTF
TRBJ2-1 | - | - | TRBV29-1 | TGCAGCGTTGAGGAGGGGCCCCTTCCCAATGAGCAGTTCTTC | CSVEEGPLPNEQFF
TRBJ2-7 | - | - | TRBV28 | TGTGCCAGCAGCCACCCCACAGGGTACGAGCAGTACTTC | CASSHPTGYEQYF
TRBJ2-1 | - | TRBD1 | TRBV6-5 | TGTGCCAGCAGTTACGGACAGGGGGATGAGCAGTTCTTC | CASSYGQGDEQFF
TRBJ2-3 | - | - | TRBV5-5 | TGTGCCAGTGTTTTGGAGCGGGTCCTCACAGATACGCAGTATTTT | CASVLERVLTDTQYF
TRBJ2-5 | - | TRBD2 | TRBV5-1 | TGCGCCAGCAGCTCCCTTCCACGACTAGCGGGCGGCGTGAAGGGAGAGACCCAGTACTTC | CASSSLPRLAGGVKGETQYF
TRBJ2-5 | - | TRBD2 | TRBV7-2 | TGTGCCAGCAGCTTAGAAGCGGGAGTTCGGATAGGGACCCAGTACTTC | CASSLEAGVRIGTQYF
TRBJ2-5 | - | - | TRBV5-1 | TGCGCCAGCAGCGCCATGGGCGCGGGCCAAGAGACCCAGTACTTC | CASSAMGAGQETQYF
TRBJ2-1 | - | - | TRBV19 | TGTGCCAGTAGCCCACCGGGACTCCTGTACAATGAGCAGTTCTTC | CASSPPGLLYNEQFF
TRBJ2-7 | - | TRBD1 | TRBV18 | TGTGCCAGCTCACCACAGCGGACAGGGGGCTACGAGCAGTACTTC | CASSPQRTGGYEQYF
TRBJ2-3 | - | TRBD2 | TRBV5-4 | TGTGCCAGCAGCTTGCCGAATATGGCGGGAGGAGATGCAGATACGCAGTATTTT | CASSLPNMAGGDADTQYF
TRBJ2-1 | - | - | TRBV11-2 | TGTGCCAGCAGCTTAGTGGCCAATGAGCAGTTCTTC | CASSLVANEQFF
TRBJ2-3 | - | - | TRBV2 | TGTGCCAGCAGTAACGGTGGAGATACGCAGTATTTT | CASSNGGDTQYF
TRBJ2-1 | - | - | TRBV11-2 | TGTGCCAGCAGCTTCTGGACCCGGGGCAATGAGCAGTTCTTC | CASSFWTRGNEQFF
TRBJ2-7 | - | - | TRBV4-2 | TGTGCCAGCAGCCAAGCCCCGGGGACAACCTACGAGCAGTACTTC | CASSQAPGTTYEQYF
TRBJ1-3 | - | TRBD1 | TRBV6-1 | TGTGCCAGCAGTGCGCTACAGGGGAAGACTGGAAACACCATATATTTT | CASSALQGKTGNTIYF
TRBJ1-1 | - | - | TRBV9 | TGTGCCAGCAGCGTAGAGTCCAACACTGAAGCTTTCTTT | CASSVESNTEAFF
TRBJ2-1 | - | TRBD2 | TRBV9 | TGTGCCAGCAGCACCCCCGGGGTGGGAGGGCCTTCCTACAATGAGCAGTTCTTC | CASSTPGVGGPSYNEQFF
TRBJ1-2 | - | TRBD1 | TRBV19 | TGTGCCAGTAGCGCCGGGACAGGGGTAGGCTACACCTTC | CASSAGTGVGYTF
TRBJ1-1 | - | - | TRBV7-6 | TGTGCCAGCAGCCCGGGGGGCCCAGGGGACACTGAAGCTTTCTTT | CASSPGGPGDTEAFF
TRBJ2-1 | - | - | TRBV4-3 | TGCGCCAGCAGCCAAGGGCCAATGAATTGGCAGTTCTTC | CASSQGPMNWQFF
TRBJ2-2 | - | TRBD1 | TRBV15 | TGTGCCACCAGCAAGGACAGGGGGAAAAACACCGGGGAGCTGTTTTTT | CATSKDRGKNTGELFF
TRBJ2-1 | - | TRBD2 | TRBV15 | TGTGCCACCAGCAGGCAGCGGGAGGACAATGAGCAGTTCTTC | CATSRQREDNEQFF
TRBJ1-5 | once | - | TRBV5-5 | TGTGCCAGCAGCTTGGGGTTGAAATTGGGTACGAGTCAGCCCCAGCATTTT | CASSLGLKLGTSQPQHF
TRBJ2-7 | - | - | TRBV18 | TGTGCCAGCTCACCCGGGGCCCACGAGCAGTACTTC | CASSPGAHEQYF
TRBJ2-1 | - | - | TRBV14 | TGTGCCAGCAGCCATACTAAAGTGGGGGGCTCCCATTTATACAATGAGCAGTTCTTC | CASSHTKVGGSHLYNEQFF